The text below deals with one TCR beta chain. The sample belongs to a study of blood T cell repertoires in COVID-19. Sequencing was performed with immunoSEQ multiplex PCR; in TCRdb, only in-frame clones are kept and a portion is missing. The sample yields approximately 140,000 clones, approximately 88% seen once. The CDR3 is made up of 16 amino acids. Germline CDR1 SNHLY, CDR2 FYNNEI. V lost 7 bases, J lost 8 bases, and 19 bases stayed unmatched. This chain uses TRBV2 with TRBJ1-2; 7 bases match TRBD1. Input material: peripheral blood. This clonotype was obtained from a man between 65 and 80 years old with acute or convalescent COVID-19. This CDR3 reads CASKIPGTAGEGGYTF. The CDR3 coding sequence is TGTGCCAGCAAAATCCCGGGGACAGCCGGGGAAGGAGGCTACACCTTC.